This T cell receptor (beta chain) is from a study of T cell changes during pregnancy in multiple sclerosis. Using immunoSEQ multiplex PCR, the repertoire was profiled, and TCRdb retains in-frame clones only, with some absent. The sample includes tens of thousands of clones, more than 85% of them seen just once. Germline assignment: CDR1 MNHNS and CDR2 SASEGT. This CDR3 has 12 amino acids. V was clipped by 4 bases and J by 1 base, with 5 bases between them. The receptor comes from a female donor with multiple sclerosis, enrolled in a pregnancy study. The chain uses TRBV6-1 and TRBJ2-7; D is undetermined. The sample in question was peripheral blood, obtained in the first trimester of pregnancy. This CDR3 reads CASSAMSYEQYF. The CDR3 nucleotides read TGTGCCAGCAGTGCTATGTCCTACGAGCAGTACTTC.